The 30 T cell receptor beta chains below all came from one sample that was sequenced in a study of shared clonotypes between healthy human individuals. Sequencing was performed with immunoSEQ multiplex PCR; in TCRdb, only in-frame clones are kept and a portion is missing. The sample includes 2 million to 2.5 million clones, approximately 94% of them seen just once. Input material: naive CD4+ T cells sorted from blood. Subset indicated: CD45RA+ positively selected. These receptors were taken from a man aged 18-30 years in good health.

This clone appeared a single time. As DNA, the CDR3 is TGTGCCAGCAGCTTTAATCCGCAGGAGACCCAGTACTTC. Protein product: CASSFNPQETQYF. This chain joins TRBV7-3 and TRBJ2-5, with D hard to call. The V gene's germline CDR1 is SGHTA and CDR2 FQGTGA. V lost 3 bases, J lost 5 bases, and 10 bases lay in between. This CDR3 spans 13 amino acids. The variable domain in full, with the rest retrieved from reference TRBV7-3 and TRBJ2-5, is GAGVSQTPSNKVTEKGKYVELRCDPISGHTALYWYRQSLGQGPEFLIYFQGTGAADDSGLPNDRFFAVRPEGSVSTLKIQRTERGDSAVYLCASSFNPQETQYFGPGTRLLVL.

The V gene is TRBV6-1, the J gene TRBJ2-3; 9 bases match TRBD2. Germline lookup yields CDR1 MNHNS and CDR2 SASEGT. V lost 2 bases, J lost 2 bases, and 2 bases stayed unmatched. CDR3 length: 15 amino acids. The CDR3, as DNA: TGTGCCAGCAGTGAACTAGCGGGATACACAGATACGCAGTATTTT. This codes for CASSELAGYTDTQYF.

The chain links TRBV10-3 to TRBJ2-7; a weak D match, TRBD1 (7 bases). This CDR3 is built from 16 residues. Looked up from germline, CDR1 is ENHRY and CDR2 is SYGVKD. Trimming removed 6 bases from V and 0 bases from J, with 18 bases in between. CDR3 region: CAIRGGQSTYSYEQYF. DNA for the CDR3: TGTGCCATCAGGGGGGGACAGTCTACTTACTCCTACGAGCAGTACTTC.

The CDR3 loop is CASRVMGAEHQPQHF. The DNA for the CDR3 is TGTGCCAGTAGGGTGATGGGCGCGGAGCATCAGCCCCAGCATTTT. The J gene is TRBJ1-5, the V gene TRBV19; no definite D call. The CDR3 covers 15 residues. Germline CDR1 LNHDA, CDR2 SQIVND (reference sequence). V dropped 6 bases and J dropped 5 bases, with 17 bases sitting between them.

The rearrangement links TRBV11-2 to TRBJ2-3, with D perhaps TRBD1 (6 bases). CDR3 length: 15 residues. Trimming left V 5 bases short and J 2 bases short, with 14 bases between. The germline CDR1 and CDR2 sequences are SGHAT and FQNNGV. CDR3 coding DNA: TGTGCCAGCAGCCTCGACAGGTTGATCACAGATACGCAGTATTTT. This sequence encodes CASSLDRLITDTQYF.

V and J are TRBV28 and TRBJ2-2; unclear D gene. This CDR3 spans 13 amino acids. Trimming removed 7 bases at V and 5 bases at J, with 11 bases between. Germline values: CDR1 MDHEN, CDR2 SYDVKM. The chain's CDR3 is CASTIIRTGELFF. In DNA form, the CDR3 reads TGTGCCAGCACCATAATCCGGACCGGGGAGCTGTTTTTT.

The CDR3 reads CASSTGRFSGNTIYF. The DNA of the CDR3 is TGTGCCAGCAGTACGGGACGGTTCTCTGGAAACACCATATATTTT. The rearrangement uses TRBV28 and TRBJ1-3; tentatively, D is TRBD1 (5 bases). Germline V gives CDR1 MDHEN, CDR2 SYDVKM. V was pared by 5 bases and J by 0 bases, with 11 bases between. The CDR3 extends over 15 amino acids.

This clone was seen only once. V and J are TRBV19 and TRBJ1-1; no reliable D call. The V gene's germline CDR1 is LNHDA and CDR2 SQIVND (reference sequence). The CDR3 covers 13 residues. With 5 bases removed from V and 5 bases from J, the gap between germline ends came to 12 bases. CDR3 bases: TGTGCCAGTAGTGAGAGGGATGGAACTGAAGCTTTCTTT. Residues: CASSERDGTEAFF.

The chain joins TRBV30 to TRBJ1-2; 7 bases line up with TRBD1. With V trimmed by 4 bases and J by 7 bases, 9 bases remained unmatched. This CDR3 is 13 amino acids long. Germline CDR1 GTSNPN, CDR2 SVGIG (reference sequence). The CDR3 DNA follows: TGTGCCTGGACCCTAGGGGGCGTCGGTGGCTACACCTTC. Translation gives CAWTLGGVGGYTF.

The chain has TRBV27 and TRBJ1-2; D gene unclear. This CDR3 is 15 amino acids long. Looked up from germline, CDR1 is MNHEY and CDR2 is SMNVEV (reference sequence). V lost 10 bases, J lost 0 bases, and 18 bases lay in between. CDR3 sequence reads: CATLPLGRSNYGYTF. The CDR3 coding sequence is TGTGCCACCCTACCTCTGGGGAGATCTAACTATGGCTACACCTTC.

The rearrangement links TRBV7-9 to TRBJ1-2, with D perhaps matching TRBD1 (5 bases). The germline V and J ends were trimmed by 5 bases and 3 bases, with 13 bases remaining between them. The CDR3 runs to 14 residues. Germline V gene data show CDR1 as SEHNR and CDR2 as FQNEAQ (reference sequence). DNA for the CDR3: TGTGCCAGCAGCCCAGACCCGGGACACTATGGCTACACCTTC. Its translation: CASSPDPGHYGYTF. The full variable domain, rest sourced from reference TRBV7-9 and TRBJ1-2, is DTGVSQNPRHKITKRGQNVTFRCDPISEHNRLYWYRQTLGQGPEFLTYFQNEAQLEKSRLLSDRFSAERPKGSFSTLEIQRTEQGDSAMYLCASSPDPGHYGYTFGSGTRLTVV.

The V call is TRBV10-3, the J call TRBJ2-7; the match to TRBD1 covers 8 bases. The germline V gene has CDR1 ENHRY and CDR2 SYGVKD. The CDR3 runs to 14 residues. V trimming: 2 bases; J trimming: 2 bases; junction bases outside the gene matches: 2. CDR3 in DNA: TGTGCCATCAGTGAGCAACAGGGGGCCTACGAGCAGTACTTC. Translation gives CAISEQQGAYEQYF.

Notes on this clone: This sample includes further DNA sequences coding for the same CDR3. The genes are TRBV7-6 and TRBJ1-1; D uncertain. Germline lookup yields CDR1 SGHVS and CDR2 FNYEAQ. The CDR3 length is 13 residues. Trimming left V 2 bases short and J 2 bases short, with 6 bases between. This CDR3 is CASSLQANTEAFF. CDR3 DNA: TGTGCCAGCAGCTTACAGGCAAACACTGAAGCTTTCTTT.

V and J are TRBV10-3 and TRBJ2-4; D gene ambiguous. Germline CDR1 and CDR2: ENHRY and SYGVKD. V lost 0 bases and J lost 5, with 17 bases in between. The CDR3 is 17 residues long. The CDR3 region is CAISESRSIRIENIQYF. CDR3 bases: TGTGCCATCAGTGAGTCGAGATCTATCCGGATCGAAAACATTCAGTACTTC.

V gene TRBV19 combines with J gene TRBJ2-2, with TRBD1 identical over 8 bases. J lost 6 bases, V lost 6 bases, and 6 bases had no gene match. Looked up from germline, CDR1 is LNHDA and CDR2 is SQIVND (reference sequence). CDR3 length: 14 amino acids. In nucleotides, the CDR3 is TGTGCCAGTAGCCGGACAGGGAAGGCCGGGGAGCTGTTTTTT. Amino acid sequence: CASSRTGKAGELFF.

The chain joins TRBV10-3 to TRBJ1-4; possibly TRBD1 for D (5 bases). This CDR3 has 13 residues. V gave up 6 bases and J gave up 5 bases, with 10 bases separating them. CDR1 is ENHRY and CDR2 is SYGVKD in the germline V gene. DNA of the CDR3: TGTGCCATCAGCCCAGGGCAAAATGAAAAACTGTTTTTT. Protein: CAISPGQNEKLFF.

This chain connects TRBV5-1 to TRBJ2-2, with a weak D call TRBD1 (6 bases). The CDR3 covers 14 residues. Trimming took off 3 bases at V and 4 bases at J, with 10 bases between the two ends. CDR1 is SGHRS and CDR2 is YFSETQ in the germline V gene. This CDR3 is CASSSSGATGELFF. DNA of the CDR3: TGCGCCAGCAGCTCTTCAGGGGCCACCGGGGAGCTGTTTTTT.

V usage is TRBV9 and J usage is TRBJ2-3; unclear D gene. V lost 1 base, J lost 0 bases, and 6 bases lay in between. The germline V gene encodes CDR1 SGDLS and CDR2 YYNGEE. This CDR3 has 14 residues. Here the CDR3 reads CASSVQSSTDTQYF. The CDR3, as DNA: TGTGCCAGCAGCGTACAAAGTAGCACAGATACGCAGTATTTT.

This clone has only one observation. The identical CDR3 is also encoded by other nucleotide sequences in the sample. CDR3: CASSPQTGYNSPLHF. In nucleotides, the CDR3 is TGTGCCAGCAGTCCGCAGACAGGATATAATTCACCCCTCCACTTT. The chain is built from TRBV6-5 and TRBJ1-6; tentative D call: TRBD1 (6 bases). The length of the CDR3 is 15 residues. Germline CDR1 and CDR2: MNHEY and SVGAGI. Trimming removed 5 bases from V and 4 bases from J, with 12 bases in between.

The chain carries TRBV28 and TRBJ2-2, with 11 positions matching TRBD2. J was trimmed by 0 bases and V by 4 bases; bases with no gene match: 13. The germline CDR1 and CDR2 sequences are MDHEN and SYDVKM. There are 20 residues in the CDR3. The CDR3 nucleotides read TGTGCCAGCAGTTCCCCCGGGCTAGCGGGGGGACCCTCGAACACCGGGGAGCTGTTTTTT. This sequence encodes CASSSPGLAGGPSNTGELFF.

This clone was observed once. This chain uses TRBV9 with TRBJ1-2, with 8 nucleotides matching TRBD1. The V and J ends lost 3 bases and 4 bases, in that order; junction bases with no gene match: 5. The CDR3 is 14 residues long. CDR1 is SGDLS, CDR2 YYNGEE, per germline. This CDR3 is CASSADGQGYGYTF. The CDR3 DNA sequence: TGTGCCAGCAGCGCCGACGGACAGGGCTATGGCTACACCTTC.

This clone was recorded once. V gene TRBV6-6 combines with J gene TRBJ1-4; D gene unclear. This CDR3 region has 12 residues. V was cut by 3 bases and J by 8 bases, with 7 bases left in between. The germline V gene has CDR1 MNHNY and CDR2 SVGAGI (reference sequence). CDR3 nucleotide sequence: TGTGCCAGCAGTTATATTGAAGAAAAACTGTTTTTT. Translated, it gives CASSYIEEKLFF.

The rearrangement joins TRBV9 to TRBJ1-2; the D is unclear. Germline V gene data show CDR1 as SGDLS and CDR2 as YYNGEE. The CDR3 has 12 amino acids. Trimming took off 1 base at V and 2 bases at J, with 3 bases between the two ends. The CDR3 here is CASSVHNYGYTF. The CDR3 DNA is TGTGCCAGCAGCGTACACAACTATGGCTACACCTTC.

The chain couples TRBV5-4 to TRBJ1-1; D call uncertain. The germline CDR1 and CDR2 sequences are SGHNT and YYREEE (reference sequence). Trimming left V 1 base short and J 5 bases short, with 6 bases between. The CDR3 contains 12 residues. CDR3 coding DNA: TGTGCCAGCAGCTTGATCCCGACTGAAGCTTTCTTT. It is translated as CASSLIPTEAFF. Full variable domain (remainder filled in from reference TRBV5-4 and TRBJ1-1): ETGVTQSPTHLIKTRGQQVTLRCSSQSGHNTVSWYQQALGQGPQFIFQYYREEENGRGNFPPRFSGLQFPNYSSELNVNALELDDSALYLCASSLIPTEAFFGQGTRLTVV.

This clone was observed once. This chain connects TRBV9 to TRBJ2-5; 8 bases line up with TRBD1. V dropped 0 bases and J dropped 5; count of bases not matched to a gene: 6. This CDR3 comprises 15 residues. CDR1 and CDR2 from the germline V gene are SGDLS and YYNGEE. CDR3 DNA sequence: TGTGCCAGCAGCGTAGACACAGGGGGTTGGGAGACCCAGTACTTC. Its translation: CASSVDTGGWETQYF. Full variable domain (rest looked up from reference TRBV9 and TRBJ2-5): DSGVTQTPKHLITATGQRVTLRCSPRSGDLSVYWYQQSLDQGLQFLIQYYNGEERAKGNILERFSAQQFPDLHSELNLSSLELGDSALYFCASSVDTGGWETQYFGPGTRLLVL.

V usage is TRBV10-3 and J usage is TRBJ1-2, with D possibly matching TRBD1 (6 bases). The CDR3 is 13 residues long. Between the trimmed V and J ends, which lost 10 bases and 3 bases, there was a span of 15 bases. From germline, CDR1 is ENHRY and CDR2 SYGVKD. The CDR3 reads CATAEGGDYGYTF. The CDR3 bases are TGTGCCACTGCCGAAGGGGGGGACTATGGCTACACCTTC.

This chain uses TRBV30 with TRBJ1-1; D unclear. CDR3 length: 13 amino acids. CDR1 is GTSNPN, CDR2 SVGIG, per germline (reference sequence). Between the trimmed V and J ends, which lost 4 bases and 1 base, there was a span of 10 bases. The chain's CDR3 is CAWNEIKNTEAFF. The CDR3 bases are TGTGCCTGGAATGAGATAAAGAACACTGAAGCTTTCTTT. Drawing the rest from reference TRBV30 and TRBJ1-1, the complete variable domain is SQTIHQWPATLVQPVGSPLSLECTVEGTSNPNLYWYRQAAGRGLQLLFYSVGIGQISSEVPQNLSASRPQDRQFILSSKKLLLSDSGFYLCAWNEIKNTEAFFGQGTRLTVV.

The V and J genes are TRBV5-1 and TRBJ2-1, with 10 nucleotides matching TRBD2. V was pared by 2 bases and J by 0 bases, with 5 bases of the junction left unmatched. The CDR3 has 17 residues. The germline CDR1 and CDR2 sequences are SGHRS and YFSETQ. The CDR3 region is CASSLLASGSSYNEQFF. CDR3 sequence (DNA): TGCGCCAGCAGCTTATTGGCTAGCGGGAGCTCCTACAATGAGCAGTTCTTC.

The chain has TRBV9 and TRBJ2-7; 10 positions agree with TRBD1. The germline CDR1 and CDR2 sequences are SGDLS and YYNGEE. The CDR3 is 18 residues long. V lost 0 bases to trimming and J lost 0 bases; unmatched junction nucleotides: 9. CDR3 DNA sequence: TGTGCCAGCAGCGTAGGACAACCGGGACAGGGGATCTCCTACGAGCAGTACTTC. Its protein is CASSVGQPGQGISYEQYF. The variable domain in full, completed from reference TRBV9 and TRBJ2-7, reads DSGVTQTPKHLITATGQRVTLRCSPRSGDLSVYWYQQSLDQGLQFLIQYYNGEERAKGNILERFSAQQFPDLHSELNLSSLELGDSALYFCASSVGQPGQGISYEQYFGPGTRLTVT.

The chain carries TRBV5-1 and TRBJ1-2; 9 bases are a match to TRBD1. The junction had 11 bases not matched to a gene; V was cut back by 1 base and J by 7 bases. This CDR3 contains 16 residues. Germline V gene data show CDR1 as SGHRS and CDR2 as YFSETQ. CDR3 DNA: TGCGCCAGCAGCTTGAGCGGATGGGGACAGGGAGGTGGCTACACCTTC. It is translated as CASSLSGWGQGGGYTF.